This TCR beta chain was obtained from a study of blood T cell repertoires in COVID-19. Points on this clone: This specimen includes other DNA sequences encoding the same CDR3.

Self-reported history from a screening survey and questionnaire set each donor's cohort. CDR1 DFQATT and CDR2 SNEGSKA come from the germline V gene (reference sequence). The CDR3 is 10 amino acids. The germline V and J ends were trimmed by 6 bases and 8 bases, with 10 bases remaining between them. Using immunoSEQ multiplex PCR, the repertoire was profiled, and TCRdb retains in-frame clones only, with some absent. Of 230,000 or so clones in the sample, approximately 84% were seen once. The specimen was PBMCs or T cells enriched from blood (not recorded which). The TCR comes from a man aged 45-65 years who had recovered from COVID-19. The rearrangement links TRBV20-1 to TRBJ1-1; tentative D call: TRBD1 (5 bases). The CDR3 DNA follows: TGCAGTGCCCGGCGGGGGGAAGCTTTCTTT. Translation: CSARRGEAFF.